This T cell receptor beta chain is from a study of blood T cell repertoires in COVID-19. Authors' data handling: Estimates of nucleated cell counts were drawn from the amplification of reference gene primers. Measured with immunoSEQ multiplex PCR; TCRdb has only the in-frame clones, and not every one. The D gene and trimming were derived from the DNA, and the V and J assignments and clone size from that table. The sample holds roughly 190,000 clones, 75% to 80% seen once. The sequenced material came from peripheral blood. The TCR sequence derives from a woman in her forties or fifties with active or convalescent COVID-19.

CDR3 sequence (DNA): TGTGCCAGCAGCCAAACGGATCAGCCCCAGCATTTT. Translation: CASSQTDQPQHF. The V and J genes are TRBV3-1 (or the pseudogene TRBV3-2) and TRBJ1-5; D uncertain. Trimming pared 2 bases from V and 5 bases from J, leaving 4 bases between. The CDR3 is made up of 12 amino acids. Germline-derived CDR1 and CDR2 are LGHDT and YNNKEL (reference sequence).